This T cell receptor beta chain was captured in a study of cytomegalovirus exposure and HLA in healthy donors. The PCR had 60 Vbeta and 13 Jbeta primers. Using immunoSEQ multiplex PCR, the repertoire was profiled, and TCRdb retains in-frame clones only, with some absent. The sample spans some 150,000 clones; the ten largest clones claim roughly 0.83%. This CDR3 has 19 residues. The V gene end was trimmed by 0 bases and the J gene end by 3 bases; junction bases not matched to a gene: 15. Looked up from germline, CDR1 is SGHDT and CDR2 is YYEEEE. The clonotype originates from a woman aged 18-30 years in good health and CMV-seropositive. The chain carries TRBV5-6 and TRBJ2-3; 8 bases match TRBD2. The specimen was PBMCs. Here the CDR3 reads CASSLATNLAGRKTDTQYF. The CDR3 DNA is TGTGCCAGCAGCTTGGCGACAAACTTAGCGGGGCGTAAAACAGATACGCAGTATTTT.